These T cell receptor beta chains were read from a single sample in a study of blood T cell repertoires in COVID-19. Method: immunoSEQ multiplex PCR; TCRdb's copy keeps in-frame clones and lacks some. This table has about 60,000 clones, around 90% appearing once. What was sequenced was peripheral blood. All receptors come from a man aged 60 to 75 with acute or convalescent COVID-19. Each CDR3 is given with its conserved first and last residue.

V: TRBV24-1
J: TRBJ2-2
CDR3: CATSEHRDTGELFF

V: TRBV25-1
J: TRBJ1-5
CDR3: CASSPLGQPQHF

V: TRBV7-3
J: TRBJ2-5
CDR3: CASSSRLTGAGETQYF

V: TRBV27
J: TRBJ2-2
CDR3: CASSLSGARTGELFF

V: TRBV24-1
J: TRBJ2-5
CDR3: CATGGQRVPETQYF

V: TRBV5-4
J: TRBJ1-2
CDR3: CASSARDVQWNYGYTF

V: TRBV11-2
J: TRBJ2-1
CDR3: CASSSGRSSYNEQFF

V: TRBV25-1
J: TRBJ2-2
CDR3: CASSGGLAGFTGELFF

V: TRBV30
J: TRBJ1-5
CDR3: CAWSVGGANQPQHF

V: TRBV30
J: TRBJ2-7
CDR3: CAWSGLVYEQYF

V: TRBV4-2
J: TRBJ2-1
CDR3: CASSQVRVTIYNEQFF

V: TRBV28
J: TRBJ1-5
CDR3: CASTPRGVGYQPQHF

V: TRBV2
J: TRBJ1-2
CDR3: CASSWTGGAEYGYTF

V: TRBV25-1
J: TRBJ1-6
CDR3: CASSEGAGSSYNSPLHF

V: TRBV5-1
J: TRBJ2-3
CDR3: CASSHGSSTDTQYF

V: TRBV7-9
J: TRBJ2-7
CDR3: CASSLGGQGAREQYF

V: TRBV5-4
J: TRBJ2-2
CDR3: CASSLREGRTGELFF

V: TRBV6-6
J: TRBJ1-4
CDR3: CASTYRGQYAEKLFF

V: TRBV6-5
J: TRBJ2-2
CDR3: CASSRQGGNTGELFF

V: TRBV7-3
J: TRBJ1-2
CDR3: CASSLVAFGGYTF

V: TRBV3-1/TRBV3-2
J: TRBJ1-1
CDR3: CASSPRWEGTEAFF

V: TRBV6-4
J: TRBJ1-1
CDR3: CASRDRGRNTEAFF

V: TRBV30
J: TRBJ2-3
CDR3: CAWSVLAGDTQYF

V: TRBV7-9
J: TRBJ2-1
CDR3: CASSLPGRGHEQFF

V: TRBV28
J: TRBJ2-3
CDR3: CASARSDTQYF

V: TRBV5-4
J: TRBJ2-3
CDR3: CASSPGLAGITDTQYF

V: TRBV5-1
J: TRBJ2-3
CDR3: CASSSSGTGINTQYF

V: TRBV7-8
J: TRBJ1-2
CDR3: CASSFRTGTLNYGYTF

V: TRBV5-4
J: TRBJ2-2
CDR3: CASSLDSRDRVIAGELFF

V: TRBV3-1/TRBV3-2
J: TRBJ2-4
CDR3: CASSQDASGRARHF

V: TRBV2
J: TRBJ1-2
CDR3: CARRDSSVRGYTF

V: TRBV9
J: TRBJ1-4
CDR3: CASSVGSGLIVEKLFF

V: TRBV1
J: TRBJ2-2
CDR3: CTSSRRQGQANTGELLF

V: TRBV28
J: TRBJ1-6
CDR3: CASRDGQGNSPLHF

V: TRBV3-1/TRBV3-2
J: TRBJ2-1
CDR3: CASSQTGRGDNEQFF

V: TRBV3-1/TRBV3-2
J: TRBJ1-2
CDR3: CASSQDFPGQPGYTF

V: TRBV2
J: TRBJ2-6
CDR3: CASSDRSGANVLTF

V: TRBV7-8
J: TRBJ2-7
CDR3: CASSSTQGLGEQYF

V: TRBV15
J: TRBJ2-5
CDR3: CATSRSYQETQYF

V: TRBV3-1/TRBV3-2
J: TRBJ1-1
CDR3: CASEAGGVTEAFF

V: TRBV7-2
J: TRBJ1-1
CDR3: CASRQTPNTEAFF

V: TRBV18
J: TRBJ1-5
CDR3: CASSQKGASNQPQHF

V: TRBV4-1
J: TRBJ2-1
CDR3: CASSRTLAGGGREQFF

V: TRBV5-4
J: TRBJ1-4
CDR3: CASSPTGATNEKLFF

V: TRBV6-2/TRBV6-3
J: TRBJ1-2
CDR3: CASSYSRFGYGYTF

V: TRBV20-1
J: TRBJ2-3
CDR3: CSASSGRAAGTDTQYF

V: TRBV7-8
J: TRBJ2-4
CDR3: CASSWGHQNIQYF

V: TRBV6-4
J: TRBJ2-3
CDR3: CASSSGTSDTDTQYF

V: TRBV7-8
J: TRBJ2-2
CDR3: CASSLGSSGRAYTGELFF

V: TRBV3-1/TRBV3-2
J: TRBJ1-2
CDR3: CASSRQYGYTF

V: TRBV3-1/TRBV3-2
J: TRBJ2-5
CDR3: CASSPGTGIETQYF

V: TRBV23-1
J: TRBJ2-3
CDR3: CASSQSKGKGLAEICRPDTQYF